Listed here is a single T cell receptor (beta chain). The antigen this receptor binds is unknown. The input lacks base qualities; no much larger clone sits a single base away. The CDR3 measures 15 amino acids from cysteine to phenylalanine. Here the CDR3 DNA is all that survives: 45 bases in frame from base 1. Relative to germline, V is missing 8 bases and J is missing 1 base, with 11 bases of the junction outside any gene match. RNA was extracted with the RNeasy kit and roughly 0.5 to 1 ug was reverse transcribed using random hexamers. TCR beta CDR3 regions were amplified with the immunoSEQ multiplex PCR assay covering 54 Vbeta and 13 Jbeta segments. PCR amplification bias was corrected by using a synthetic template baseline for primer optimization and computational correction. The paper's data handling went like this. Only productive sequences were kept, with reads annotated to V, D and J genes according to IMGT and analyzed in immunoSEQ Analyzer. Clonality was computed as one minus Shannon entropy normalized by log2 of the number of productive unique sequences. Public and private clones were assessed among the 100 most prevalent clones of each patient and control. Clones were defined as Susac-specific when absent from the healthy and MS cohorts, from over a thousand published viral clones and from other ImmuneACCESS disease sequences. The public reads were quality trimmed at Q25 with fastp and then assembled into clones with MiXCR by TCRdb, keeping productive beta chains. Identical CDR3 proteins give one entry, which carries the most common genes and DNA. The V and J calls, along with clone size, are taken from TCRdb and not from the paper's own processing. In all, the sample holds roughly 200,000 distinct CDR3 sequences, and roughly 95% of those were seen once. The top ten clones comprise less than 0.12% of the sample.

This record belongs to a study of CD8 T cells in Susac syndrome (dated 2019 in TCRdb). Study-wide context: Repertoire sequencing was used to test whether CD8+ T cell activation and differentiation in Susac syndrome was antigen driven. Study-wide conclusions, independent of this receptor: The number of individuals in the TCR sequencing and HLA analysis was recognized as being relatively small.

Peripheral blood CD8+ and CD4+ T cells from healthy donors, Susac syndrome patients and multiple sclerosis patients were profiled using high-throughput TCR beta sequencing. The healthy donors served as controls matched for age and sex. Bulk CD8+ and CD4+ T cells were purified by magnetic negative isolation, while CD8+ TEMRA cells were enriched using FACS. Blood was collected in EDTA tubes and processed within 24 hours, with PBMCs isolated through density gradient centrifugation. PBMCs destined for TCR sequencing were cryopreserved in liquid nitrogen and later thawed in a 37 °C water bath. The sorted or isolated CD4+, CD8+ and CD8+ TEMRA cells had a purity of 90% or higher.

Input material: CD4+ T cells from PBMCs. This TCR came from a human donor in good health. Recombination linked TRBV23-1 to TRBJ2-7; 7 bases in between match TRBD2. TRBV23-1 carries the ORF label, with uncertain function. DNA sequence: TGCGCCAGCGTTCCTCTTAGCGGGTGTTCCTACGAGCAGTACTTC. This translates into CASVPLSGCSYEQYF.